This T cell receptor beta chain stems from a study of cytomegalovirus exposure and HLA in healthy donors. Study-level background: It was reported in a later analysis that the same platform had been used for the roughly 130 validation repertoires as for the roughly 670 first-cohort repertoires. General study results and limits: The study labeled about 160 TCR beta chains cytomegalovirus-associated.

With respect to this clone: Its matching antigen is unknown.

While the first cohort had fewer than 850 subjects, the donors belonged to the separate validation cohort of over a hundred subjects. Germline assignment: CDR1 MDHEN and CDR2 SYDVKM. CDR3 size: 13 residues. Germline trimming cut 6 bases from V and 6 bases from J; bases unmatched to any gene: 6. The table came from immunoSEQ multiplex PCR; TCRdb's copy has only in-frame clones and leaves some out. The top ten clones hold 10% of a sample with roughly 150,000 clones, approximately 88% of them seen once. Input material: PBMCs. The chain carries TRBV28 and TRBJ2-7, with 9 positions matching TRBD1. This receptor was taken from a man younger than 45 in good health and CMV-seropositive. The CDR3 DNA sequence: TGTGCCAGCAGAGCGAACAGGGGGCCCGAGCAGTACTTC. Protein product: CASRANRGPEQYF.